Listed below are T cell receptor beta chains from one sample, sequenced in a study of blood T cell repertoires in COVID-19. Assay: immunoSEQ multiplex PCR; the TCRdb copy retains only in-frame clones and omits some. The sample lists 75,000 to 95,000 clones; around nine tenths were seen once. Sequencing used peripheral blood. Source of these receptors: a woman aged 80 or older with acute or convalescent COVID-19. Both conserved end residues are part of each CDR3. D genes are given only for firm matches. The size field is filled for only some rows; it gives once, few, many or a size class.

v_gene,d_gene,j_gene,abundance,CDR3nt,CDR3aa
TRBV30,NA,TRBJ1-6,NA,TGTGCCTGGAGCCCCATGGCAGGGTATAATTCACCCCTCCACTTT,CAWSPMAGYNSPLHF
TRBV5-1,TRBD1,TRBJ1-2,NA,TGCGCCAGCAGCCCGTACAGGGGTCCCATGCCCGGTGGCTACACCTTC,CASSPYRGPMPGGYTF
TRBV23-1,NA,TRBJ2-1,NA,TGCGCCAGCAGTCAATCTCGGGCGGGGAACTACAATGAGCAGTTCTTC,CASSQSRAGNYNEQFF
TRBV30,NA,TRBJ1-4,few,TGTGCCTGGACCCTCTCGGGGGGGGAAAAACTGTTTTTT,CAWTLSGGEKLFF
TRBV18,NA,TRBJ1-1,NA,TGTGCCAGCTCACCACCTAACAGGGAGAGGGCTTTCTTT,CASSPPNRERAFF
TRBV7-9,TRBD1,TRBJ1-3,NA,TGTGCCAGCAGAACACCGGGACAGGGAACGTTCTCTGGAAACACCATATATTTT,CASRTPGQGTFSGNTIYF
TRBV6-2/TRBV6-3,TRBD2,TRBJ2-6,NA,TGTGCCAGCAGTTACGAACGTAAGGCTAGCGGGGTCTCTGGGGCCAACGTCCTGACTTTC,CASSYERKASGVSGANVLTF
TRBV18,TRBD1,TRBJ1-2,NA,TGTGCCAGCTCACCCATGGACAGGGCGGACTATGGCTACACCTTC,CASSPMDRADYGYTF
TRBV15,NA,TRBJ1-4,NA,TGTGCCACCAGCAGAGAAGTACAGGGTTCTGAAAAACTGTTTTTT,CATSREVQGSEKLFF
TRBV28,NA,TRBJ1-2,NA,TGTGCCAGCACCACAGGAGGGACCCTTGGAAATATATATGGCTACACCTTC,CASTTGGTLGNIYGYTF
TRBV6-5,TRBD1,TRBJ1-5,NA,TGTGCCAGCAGCCCAACAGGGGGCAATCAGCCCCAGCATTTT,CASSPTGGNQPQHF
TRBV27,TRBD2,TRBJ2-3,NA,TGTGCCAGCAGTAGAAGACTAGCGGGAGGACCCCCAGATACGCAGTATTTT,CASSRRLAGGPPDTQYF
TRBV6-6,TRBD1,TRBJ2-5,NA,TGTGCCAGCAGTTACCCGGGACAGCAAGAGACCCAGTACTTC,CASSYPGQQETQYF
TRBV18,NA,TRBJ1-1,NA,TGTGCCAGCTCACCACCATTGGAGGGCGCCCAAGCTTTCTTT,CASSPPLEGAQAFF
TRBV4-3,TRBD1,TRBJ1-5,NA,TGCGCCAGCAGCCAAGATAGCGCGGCAGGGGGCGGTCAGCCCCAGCATTTT,CASSQDSAAGGGQPQHF
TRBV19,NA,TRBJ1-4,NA,TGTGCCAGTAGTATAAGGGGGACCAATGACGAAAAACTGTTTTTT,CASSIRGTNDEKLFF
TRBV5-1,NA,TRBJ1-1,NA,TGCGCCAGCAGCTCCATCGGACTAGGAAACACTGAAGCTTTCTTT,CASSSIGLGNTEAFF
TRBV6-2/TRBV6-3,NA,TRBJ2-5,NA,TGTGCCAGCAGTTACTCGGAGGCAGTGATTACCCAGTACTTC,CASSYSEAVITQYF
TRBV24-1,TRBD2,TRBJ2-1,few,TGTGCCACCAGTGGTCTCAATGGGGCGGGAGGGCTCAATGAGCAGTTCTTC,CATSGLNGAGGLNEQFF